Given below is one TCR beta chain in context. Its matching antigen is unknown. This sample was included in a study of shared clonotypes between healthy human individuals. Generated by immunoSEQ multiplex PCR, the TCRdb table keeps only in-frame clones and is missing some. The table lists about a million clones, approximately 77% of them singletons. Adult donors, all healthy and HIV-negative, had no recent acute infections or vaccinations. The study separated CD4+ cells into CD45RA+ naive and CD45RA-negative memory subsets. Regarding the study as a whole: Some naive CD4 clonotypes, around 5%, turned up in common across a handful of donors. Unshared clonotypes carried lower generation probabilities than those common to all four donors.

Input material: memory CD4+ T cells from PBMCs. Subset meaning: CD45RA-negative fraction. The receptor's source is a man between 18 and 35 years old in good health. Some clones in this sample may be carry-over from other donors' samples.

The CDR3 is CASSAWDRGYEQYF. The CDR3 bases are TGTGCCAGTAGTGCCTGGGACAGGGGCTACGAGCAGTACTTC. The chain carries TRBV19 and TRBJ2-7, with 10 bases that match TRBD1. This CDR3 spans 14 amino acids. V shed 5 bases, J shed 3 bases, and the junction held 4 bases outside the gene matches. Germline values: CDR1 LNHDA, CDR2 SQIVND (reference sequence).